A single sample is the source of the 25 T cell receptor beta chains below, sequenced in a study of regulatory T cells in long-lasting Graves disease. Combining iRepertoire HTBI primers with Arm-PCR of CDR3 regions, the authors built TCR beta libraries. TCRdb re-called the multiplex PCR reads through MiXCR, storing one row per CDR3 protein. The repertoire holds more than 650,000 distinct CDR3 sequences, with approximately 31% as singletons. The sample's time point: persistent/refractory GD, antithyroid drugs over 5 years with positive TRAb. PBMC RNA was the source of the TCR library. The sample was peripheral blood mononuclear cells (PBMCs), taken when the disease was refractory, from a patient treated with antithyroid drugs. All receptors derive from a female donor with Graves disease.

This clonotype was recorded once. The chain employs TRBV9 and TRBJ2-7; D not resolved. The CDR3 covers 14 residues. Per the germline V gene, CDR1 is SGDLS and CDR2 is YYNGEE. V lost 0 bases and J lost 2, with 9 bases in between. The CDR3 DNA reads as TGTGCCAGCAGCGTAGGCGGAGACCCCTACGAGCAGTACTTC. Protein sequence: CASSVGGDPYEQYF.

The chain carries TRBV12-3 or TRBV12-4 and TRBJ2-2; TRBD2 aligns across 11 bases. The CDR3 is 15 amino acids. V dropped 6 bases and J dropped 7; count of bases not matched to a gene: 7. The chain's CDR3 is CASSGLAGGHGELFF. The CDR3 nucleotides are TGTGCCAGCAGCGGCCTAGCGGGAGGTCACGGGGAGCTGTTTTTT.

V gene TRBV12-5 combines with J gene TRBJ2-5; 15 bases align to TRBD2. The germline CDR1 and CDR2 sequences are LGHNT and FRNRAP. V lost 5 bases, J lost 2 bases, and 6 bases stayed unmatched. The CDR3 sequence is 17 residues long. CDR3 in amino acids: CASGGAGLAGGQETQYF. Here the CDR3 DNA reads TGTGCTAGTGGTGGTGCGGGACTAGCGGGAGGACAAGAGACCCAGTACTTC.

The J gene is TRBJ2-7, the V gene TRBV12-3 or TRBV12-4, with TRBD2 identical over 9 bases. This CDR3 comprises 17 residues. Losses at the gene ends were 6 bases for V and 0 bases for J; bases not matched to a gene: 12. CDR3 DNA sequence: TGTGCCAGCAGACAAATTCCGCATAGCGGGAGCTCCTACGAGCAGTACTTC. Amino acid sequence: CASRQIPHSGSSYEQYF.

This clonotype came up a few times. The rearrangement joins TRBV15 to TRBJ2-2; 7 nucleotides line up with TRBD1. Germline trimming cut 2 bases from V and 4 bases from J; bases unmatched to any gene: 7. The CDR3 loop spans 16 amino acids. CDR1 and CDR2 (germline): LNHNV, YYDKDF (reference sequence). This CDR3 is CATSRPRTGFTGELFF. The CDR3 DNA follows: TGTGCCACCAGCAGACCTAGGACAGGATTCACCGGGGAGCTGTTTTTT.

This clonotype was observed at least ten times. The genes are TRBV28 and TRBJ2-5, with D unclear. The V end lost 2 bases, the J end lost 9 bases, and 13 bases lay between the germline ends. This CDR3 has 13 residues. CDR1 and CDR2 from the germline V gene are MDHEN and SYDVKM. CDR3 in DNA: TGTGCCAGCAGTTTACCCGCCTCAAGTGCCCAGTACTTC. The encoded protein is CASSLPASSAQYF.

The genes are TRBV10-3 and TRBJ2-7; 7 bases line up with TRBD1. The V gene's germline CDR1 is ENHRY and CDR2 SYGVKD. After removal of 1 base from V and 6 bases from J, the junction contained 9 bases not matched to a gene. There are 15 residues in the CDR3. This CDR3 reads CAISECPGGTGEQYF. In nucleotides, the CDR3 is TGTGCCATCAGTGAGTGTCCAGGGGGAACGGGCGAGCAGTACTTC.

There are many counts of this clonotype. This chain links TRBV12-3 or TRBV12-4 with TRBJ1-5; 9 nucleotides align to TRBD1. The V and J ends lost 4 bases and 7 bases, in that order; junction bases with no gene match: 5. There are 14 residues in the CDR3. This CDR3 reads CASSSGQGRQPQHF. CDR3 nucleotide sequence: TGTGCCAGCAGTTCGGGACAGGGACGCCAGCCCCAGCATTTT.

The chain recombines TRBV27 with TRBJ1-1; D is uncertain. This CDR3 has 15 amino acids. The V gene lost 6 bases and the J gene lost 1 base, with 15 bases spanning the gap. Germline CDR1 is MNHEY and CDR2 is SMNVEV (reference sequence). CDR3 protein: CASRVRRNTNTEAFF. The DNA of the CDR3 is TGTGCCAGCAGAGTTAGAAGGAACACGAACACTGAAGCTTTCTTT.

The CDR3 loop reads CSATQLLGTSGRGETQYF. The DNA of the CDR3 is TGCAGTGCTACCCAACTCCTCGGGACTAGCGGGAGAGGAGAGACCCAGTACTTC. J is TRBJ2-5 and V is TRBV20-1; 14 bases map to TRBD2. Germline CDR1 DFQATT, CDR2 SNEGSKA (reference sequence). The CDR3 loop spans 18 amino acids. V was pared by 4 bases and J by 4 bases, with 14 bases of the junction left unmatched.

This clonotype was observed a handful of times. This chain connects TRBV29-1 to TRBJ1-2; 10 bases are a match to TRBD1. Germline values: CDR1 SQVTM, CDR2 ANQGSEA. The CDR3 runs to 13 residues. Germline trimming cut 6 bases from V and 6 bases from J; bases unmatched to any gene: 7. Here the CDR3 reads CSVVRTGGHGYTF. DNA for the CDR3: TGCAGCGTCGTCCGGACAGGGGGGCATGGCTACACCTTC.

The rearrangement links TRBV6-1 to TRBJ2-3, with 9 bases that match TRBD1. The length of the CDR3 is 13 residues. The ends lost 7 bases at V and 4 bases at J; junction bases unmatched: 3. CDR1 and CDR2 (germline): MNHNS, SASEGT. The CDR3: CASKRTGADTQYF. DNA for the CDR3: TGTGCCAGCAAAAGGACAGGGGCAGATACGCAGTATTTT.

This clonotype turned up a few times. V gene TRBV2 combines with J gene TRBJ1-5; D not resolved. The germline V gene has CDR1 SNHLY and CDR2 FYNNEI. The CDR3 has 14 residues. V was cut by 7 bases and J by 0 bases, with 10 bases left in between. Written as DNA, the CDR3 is TGTGCCAGCACCGGGAGCTATAGCAATCAGCCCCAGCATTTT. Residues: CASTGSYSNQPQHF.

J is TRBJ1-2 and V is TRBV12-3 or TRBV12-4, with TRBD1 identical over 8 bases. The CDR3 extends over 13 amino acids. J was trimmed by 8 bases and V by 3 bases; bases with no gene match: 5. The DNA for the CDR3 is TGTGCCAGCAGTTTTCAGGGGGCGAGGGGCTACACCTTC. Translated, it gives CASSFQGARGYTF.

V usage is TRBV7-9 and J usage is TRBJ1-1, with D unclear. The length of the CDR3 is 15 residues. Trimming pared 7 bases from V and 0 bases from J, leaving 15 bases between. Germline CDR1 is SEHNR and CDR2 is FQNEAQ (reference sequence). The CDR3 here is CASTSGRWMNTEAFF. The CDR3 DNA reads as TGTGCCAGCACCTCCGGTCGGTGGATGAACACTGAAGCTTTCTTT.

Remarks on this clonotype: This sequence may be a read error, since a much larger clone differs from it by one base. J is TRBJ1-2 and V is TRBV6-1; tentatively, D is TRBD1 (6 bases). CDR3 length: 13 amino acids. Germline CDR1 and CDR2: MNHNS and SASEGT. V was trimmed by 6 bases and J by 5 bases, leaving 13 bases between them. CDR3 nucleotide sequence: TGTGCCAGCAGCCCCGGGACATCTTATGGCTACACCTTC. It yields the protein CASSPGTSYGYTF.

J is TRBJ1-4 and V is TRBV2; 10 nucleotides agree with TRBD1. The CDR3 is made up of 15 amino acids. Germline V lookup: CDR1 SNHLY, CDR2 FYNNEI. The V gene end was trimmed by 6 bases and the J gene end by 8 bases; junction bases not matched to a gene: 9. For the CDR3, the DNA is TGTGCCAGCAGGAAGCCCCGGGACAGGGGCGAAAAACTGTTTTTT. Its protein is CASRKPRDRGEKLFF.

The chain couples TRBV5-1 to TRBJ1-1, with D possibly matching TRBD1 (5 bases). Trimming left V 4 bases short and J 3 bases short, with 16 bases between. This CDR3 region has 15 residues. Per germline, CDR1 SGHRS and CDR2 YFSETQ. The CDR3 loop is CASSGSRVPYTEAFF. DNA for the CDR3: TGCGCCAGCAGCGGGAGCAGGGTACCGTACACTGAAGCTTTCTTT. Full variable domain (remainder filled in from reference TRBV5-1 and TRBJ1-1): KAGVTQTPRYLIKTRGQQVTLSCSPISGHRSVSWYQQTPGQGLQFLFEYFSETQRNKGNFPGRFSGRQFSNSRSEMNVSTLELGDSALYLCASSGSRVPYTEAFFGQGTRLTVV.

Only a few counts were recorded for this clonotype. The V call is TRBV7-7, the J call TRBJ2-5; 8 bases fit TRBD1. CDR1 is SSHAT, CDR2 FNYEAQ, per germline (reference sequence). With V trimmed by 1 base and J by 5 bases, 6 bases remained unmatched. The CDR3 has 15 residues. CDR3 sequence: CASSLDGQGGETQYF. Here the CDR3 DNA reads TGTGCCAGCAGCTTAGATGGACAGGGTGGGGAGACCCAGTACTTC.

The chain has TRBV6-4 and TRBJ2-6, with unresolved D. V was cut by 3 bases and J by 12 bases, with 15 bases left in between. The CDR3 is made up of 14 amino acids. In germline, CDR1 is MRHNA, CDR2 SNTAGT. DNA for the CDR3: TGTGCCAGCAGTGAAAGCTTTCTTAGGCCCGTCCTGACTTTC. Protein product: CASSESFLRPVLTF.

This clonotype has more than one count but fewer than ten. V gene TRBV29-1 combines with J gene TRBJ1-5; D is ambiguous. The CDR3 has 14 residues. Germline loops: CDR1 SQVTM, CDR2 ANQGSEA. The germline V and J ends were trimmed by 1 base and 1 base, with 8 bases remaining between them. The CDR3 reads CSVEGGPSNQPQHF. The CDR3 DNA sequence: TGCAGCGTTGAAGGAGGACCGAGCAATCAGCCCCAGCATTTT.

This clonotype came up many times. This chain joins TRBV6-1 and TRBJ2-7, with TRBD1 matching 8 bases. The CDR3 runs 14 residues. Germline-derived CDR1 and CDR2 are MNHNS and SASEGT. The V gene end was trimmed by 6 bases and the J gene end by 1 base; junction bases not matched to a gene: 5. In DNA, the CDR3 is TGTGCCAGCAGCGAACAGGGGGTTTCCTACGAGCAGTACTTC. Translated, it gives CASSEQGVSYEQYF.

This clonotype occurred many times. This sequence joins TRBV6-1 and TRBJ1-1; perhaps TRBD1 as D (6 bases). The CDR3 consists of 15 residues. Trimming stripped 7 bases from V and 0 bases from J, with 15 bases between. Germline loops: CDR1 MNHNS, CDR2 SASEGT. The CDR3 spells CASNLVGQLNTEAFF. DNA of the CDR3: TGTGCCAGCAACCTCGTAGGACAGCTGAACACTGAAGCTTTCTTT.

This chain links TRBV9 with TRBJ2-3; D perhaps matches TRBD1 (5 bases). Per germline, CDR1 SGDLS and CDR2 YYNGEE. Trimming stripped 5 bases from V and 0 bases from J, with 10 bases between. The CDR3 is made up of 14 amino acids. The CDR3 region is CASSDSASTDTQYF. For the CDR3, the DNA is TGTGCCAGCAGTGACAGCGCCAGCACAGATACGCAGTATTTT.

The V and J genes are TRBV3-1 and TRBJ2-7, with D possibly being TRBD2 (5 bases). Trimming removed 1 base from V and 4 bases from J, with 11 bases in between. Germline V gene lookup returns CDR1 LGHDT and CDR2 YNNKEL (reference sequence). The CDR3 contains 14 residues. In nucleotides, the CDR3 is TGTGCCAGCAGCCAAGCGGGAAGGGAATACGAGCAGTACTTC. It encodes CASSQAGREYEQYF.